These T cell receptor beta chains were read from a single sample in a study of CD8+CD57+ T cells in acquired aplastic anemia. Each CDR3 protein gets one entry after TCRdb re-called the reads with MiXCR. The profile shows 200,000 to 250,000 distinct CDR3 sequences, roughly two thirds of them singletons. Sequencing was performed on sorted CD4+, CD8+, or CD8+CD57+ T cells (not recorded which) from PBMCs. These receptors were obtained from a human donor with aplastic anemia. The CDR3 runs from the conserved cysteine through the conserved F or W. A D gene is named only where the DNA matches it firmly. The size entry is marked missing in some rows and otherwise reads once, few, many or a size class.

abundance: NA
j_gene: TRBJ1-6
v_gene: TRBV20-1
d_gene: TRBD1
CDR3aa: CSARETGGIGNSPLHF
CDR3nt: TGCAGTGCTAGAGAGACAGGGGGCATAGGGAATTCACCCCTCCACTTT

abundance: NA
j_gene: TRBJ1-1
v_gene: TRBV7-4
d_gene: TRBD1
CDR3aa: CASKNPGQGNTGASF
CDR3nt: TGTGCCAGCAAGAATCCGGGACAGGGGAACACTGGAGCTTCCTTT

abundance: once
j_gene: TRBJ2-7
v_gene: TRBV29-1
d_gene: NA
CDR3aa: CSVEEGDSYEQYF
CDR3nt: TGCAGCGTTGAGGAGGGGGATTCCTACGAGCAGTACTTC

abundance: NA
j_gene: TRBJ1-1
v_gene: TRBV25-1
d_gene: NA
CDR3aa: CASSEFVTEAFF
CDR3nt: TGTGCCAGCAGTGAATTTGTAACTGAAGCTTTCTTT

abundance: NA
j_gene: TRBJ1-6
v_gene: TRBV4-1
d_gene: TRBD1
CDR3aa: CASSQEGTGLSPLHF
CDR3nt: TGCGCCAGCAGCCAAGAAGGGACAGGGCTCTCACCCCTCCACTTT

abundance: NA
j_gene: TRBJ2-3
v_gene: TRBV15
d_gene: TRBD2
CDR3aa: CATSKARLAGDTDTQYF
CDR3nt: TGTGCCACCAGCAAGGCCCGACTAGCGGGGGACACAGATACGCAGTATTTT

abundance: NA
j_gene: TRBJ2-7
v_gene: TRBV7-9
d_gene: TRBD2
CDR3aa: CASSTTSGESYEQYF
CDR3nt: TGTGCCAGCAGCACCACTAGCGGGGAGTCCTACGAGCAGTACTTC

abundance: once
j_gene: TRBJ2-6
v_gene: TRBV2
d_gene: NA
CDR3aa: CASSEGKGANVLTF
CDR3nt: TGTGCCAGCAGTGAAGGGAAAGGGGCCAACGTCCTGACTTTC

abundance: NA
j_gene: TRBJ1-1
v_gene: TRBV15
d_gene: TRBD1
CDR3aa: CATSRPFPGQEKNTEAFF
CDR3nt: TGTGCCACCAGCAGACCATTTCCGGGACAGGAGAAGAACACTGAAGCTTTCTTT

abundance: NA
j_gene: TRBJ2-1
v_gene: TRBV29-1
d_gene: TRBD2
CDR3aa: CSVPAGATYNEQFF
CDR3nt: TGCAGCGTCCCAGCGGGGGCAACCTACAATGAGCAGTTCTTC

abundance: NA
j_gene: TRBJ2-5
v_gene: TRBV2
d_gene: TRBD1
CDR3aa: CASSSGTGDQETQYF
CDR3nt: TGTGCCAGCAGTTCAGGGACAGGGGACCAAGAGACCCAGTACTTC

abundance: few
j_gene: TRBJ1-1
v_gene: TRBV19
d_gene: TRBD1
CDR3aa: CASRGQLNTEAFF
CDR3nt: TGTGCCAGTAGGGGACAGTTGAACACTGAAGCTTTCTTT

abundance: NA
j_gene: TRBJ2-7
v_gene: TRBV7-2
d_gene: NA
CDR3aa: CASSLGGGVDEQYF
CDR3nt: TGTGCCAGCAGCCTGGGGGGGGGCGTCGACGAGCAGTACTTC

abundance: NA
j_gene: TRBJ2-7
v_gene: TRBV19
d_gene: NA
CDR3aa: CASSSGLLEQYF
CDR3nt: TGTGCCAGTAGCTCGGGACTCCTCGAGCAGTACTTC

abundance: NA
j_gene: TRBJ1-6
v_gene: TRBV19
d_gene: NA
CDR3aa: CASAFRGNSPLHF
CDR3nt: TGTGCCAGCGCTTTCAGGGGAAATTCACCCCTCCACTTT